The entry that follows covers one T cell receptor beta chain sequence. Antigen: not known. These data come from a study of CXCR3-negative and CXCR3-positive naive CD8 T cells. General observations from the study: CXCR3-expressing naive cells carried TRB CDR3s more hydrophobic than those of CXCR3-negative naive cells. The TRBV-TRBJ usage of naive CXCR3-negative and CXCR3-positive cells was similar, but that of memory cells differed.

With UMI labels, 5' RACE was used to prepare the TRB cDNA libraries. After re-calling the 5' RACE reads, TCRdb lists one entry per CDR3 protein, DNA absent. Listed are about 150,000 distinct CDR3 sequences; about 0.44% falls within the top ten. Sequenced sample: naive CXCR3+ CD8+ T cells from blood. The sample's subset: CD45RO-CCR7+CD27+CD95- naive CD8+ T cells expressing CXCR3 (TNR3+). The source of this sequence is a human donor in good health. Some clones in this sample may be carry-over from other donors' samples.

The CDR3 sequence is CASSTTIDRGWRLADYEQYF. The genes are TRBV19 and TRBJ2-7; lacking DNA, the TRBD2 call made by TCRdb goes unchecked. Germline CDR1 is LNHDA and CDR2 is SQIVND (reference sequence). The CDR3 has 20 amino acids.